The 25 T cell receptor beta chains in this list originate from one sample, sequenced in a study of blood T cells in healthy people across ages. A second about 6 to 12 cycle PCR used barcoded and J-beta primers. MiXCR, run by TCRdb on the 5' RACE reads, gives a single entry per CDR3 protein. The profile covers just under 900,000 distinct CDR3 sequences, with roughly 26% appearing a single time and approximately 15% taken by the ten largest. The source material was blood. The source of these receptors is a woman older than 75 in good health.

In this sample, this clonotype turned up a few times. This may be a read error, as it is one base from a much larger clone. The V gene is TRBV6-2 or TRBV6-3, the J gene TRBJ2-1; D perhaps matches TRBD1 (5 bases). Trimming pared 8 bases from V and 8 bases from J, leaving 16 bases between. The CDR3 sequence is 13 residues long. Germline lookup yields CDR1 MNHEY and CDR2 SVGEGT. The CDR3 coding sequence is TGTGCCAGCTTGACAGCACTCAGGGATGAGCAGTTCTTC. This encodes CASLTALRDEQFF.

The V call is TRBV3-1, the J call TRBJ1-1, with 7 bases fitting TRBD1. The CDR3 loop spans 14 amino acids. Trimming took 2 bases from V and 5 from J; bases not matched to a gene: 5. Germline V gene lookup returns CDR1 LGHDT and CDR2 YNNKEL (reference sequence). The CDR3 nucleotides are TGTGCCAGCAGCCAAACAGGGGCGTGGACTGAAGCTTTCTTT. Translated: CASSQTGAWTEAFF.

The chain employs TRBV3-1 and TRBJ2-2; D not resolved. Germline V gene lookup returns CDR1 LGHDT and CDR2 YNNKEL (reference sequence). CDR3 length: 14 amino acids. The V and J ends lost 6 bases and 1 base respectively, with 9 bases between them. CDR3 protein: CASRQNRNTGELFF. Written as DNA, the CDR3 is TGTGCCAGCAGGCAGAACCGGAACACCGGGGAGCTGTTTTTT.

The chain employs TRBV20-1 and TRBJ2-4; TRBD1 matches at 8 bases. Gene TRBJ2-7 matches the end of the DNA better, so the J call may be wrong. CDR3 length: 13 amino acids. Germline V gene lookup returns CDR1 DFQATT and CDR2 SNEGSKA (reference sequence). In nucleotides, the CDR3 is TGCAGTGGGAAAGGACAGGGAAGGGACGAGCAGTACTTC. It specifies CSGKGQGRDEQYF.

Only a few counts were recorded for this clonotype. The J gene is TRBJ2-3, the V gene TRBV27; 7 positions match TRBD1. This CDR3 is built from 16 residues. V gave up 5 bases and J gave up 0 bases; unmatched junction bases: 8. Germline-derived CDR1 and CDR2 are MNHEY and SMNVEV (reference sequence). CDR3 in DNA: TGTGCCAGCAGTCCGAGGGACAGCCTGAGCACAGATACGCAGTATTTT. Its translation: CASSPRDSLSTDTQYF.

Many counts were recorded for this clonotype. This CDR3 reads CASSPMQKRGEQFF. The DNA of the CDR3 is TGTGCCAGCAGCCCAATGCAGAAGCGGGGAGAGCAGTTCTTC. The chain employs TRBV9 and TRBJ2-1; 7 bases match TRBD2. Germline V gene sequence: CDR1 SGDLS, CDR2 YYNGEE. The CDR3 sequence is 14 residues long. Losses at the gene ends were 4 bases for V and 10 bases for J; bases not matched to a gene: 11.

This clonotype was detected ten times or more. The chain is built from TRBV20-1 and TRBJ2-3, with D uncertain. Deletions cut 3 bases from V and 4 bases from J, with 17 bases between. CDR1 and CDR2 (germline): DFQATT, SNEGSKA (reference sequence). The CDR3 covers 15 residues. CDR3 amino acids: CSASNSLGSADTQYF. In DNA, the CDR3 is TGCAGTGCTAGTAATAGCCTTGGGTCTGCAGATACGCAGTATTTT.

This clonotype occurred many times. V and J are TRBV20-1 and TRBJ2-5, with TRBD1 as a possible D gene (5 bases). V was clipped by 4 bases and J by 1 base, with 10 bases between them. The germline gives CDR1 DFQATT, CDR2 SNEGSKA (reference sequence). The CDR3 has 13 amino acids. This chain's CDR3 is CSATEDTQETQYF. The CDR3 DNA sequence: TGCAGTGCTACCGAGGACACCCAAGAGACCCAGTACTTC.

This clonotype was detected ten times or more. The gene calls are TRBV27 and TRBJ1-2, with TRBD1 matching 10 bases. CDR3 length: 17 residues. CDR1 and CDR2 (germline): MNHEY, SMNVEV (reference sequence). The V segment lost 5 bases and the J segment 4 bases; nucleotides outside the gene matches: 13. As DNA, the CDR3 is TGTGCCAGCAGTCTTCTTTCGACAGGGGGCTCGCCCTATGGCTACACCTTC. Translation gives CASSLLSTGGSPYGYTF.

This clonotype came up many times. CDR3 amino acids: CASSSADRRETQYF. The CDR3 DNA reads as TGTGCCAGCAGTTCAGCGGACAGGCGAGAGACCCAGTACTTC. This chain connects TRBV6-2 or TRBV6-3 to TRBJ2-5; 7 nucleotides agree with TRBD1. This CDR3 comprises 14 residues. With 4 bases clipped from V and 4 bases from J, the junction kept 6 bases outside the gene matches. CDR1 is MNHEY, CDR2 SVGEGT, per germline.

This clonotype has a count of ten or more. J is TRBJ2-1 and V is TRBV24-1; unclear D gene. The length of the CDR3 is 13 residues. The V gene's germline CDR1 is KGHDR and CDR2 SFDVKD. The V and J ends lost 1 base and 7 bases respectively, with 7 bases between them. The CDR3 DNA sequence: TGTGCCACCAGTGATTTCTGGGGTAATGAGCAGTTCTTC. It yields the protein CATSDFWGNEQFF.

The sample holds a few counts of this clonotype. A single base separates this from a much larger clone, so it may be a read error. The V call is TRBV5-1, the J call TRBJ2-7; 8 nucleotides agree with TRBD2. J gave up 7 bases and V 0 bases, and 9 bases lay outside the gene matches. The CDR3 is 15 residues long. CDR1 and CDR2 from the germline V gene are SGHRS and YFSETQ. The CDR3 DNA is TGCGCCAGCAGCTTGGAGTTAGCGGGGAGGAGTGAGCAGTACTTC. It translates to CASSLELAGRSEQYF.

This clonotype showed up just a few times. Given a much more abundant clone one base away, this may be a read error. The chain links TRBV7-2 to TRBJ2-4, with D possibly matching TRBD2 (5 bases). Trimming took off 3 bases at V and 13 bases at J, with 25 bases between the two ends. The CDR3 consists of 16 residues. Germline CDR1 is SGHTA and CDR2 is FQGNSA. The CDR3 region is CASSFGQTFPLGEQYF. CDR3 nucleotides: TGTGCCAGCAGCTTCGGGCAAACCTTTCCCCTGGGAGAGCAGTACTTC.

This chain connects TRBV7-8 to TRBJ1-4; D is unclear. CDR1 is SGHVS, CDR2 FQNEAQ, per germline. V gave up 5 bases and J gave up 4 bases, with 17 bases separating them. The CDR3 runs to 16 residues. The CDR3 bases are TGTGCCAGCAGCGTCGCGTCTGTGAACGTTAATGAAAAACTGTTTTTT. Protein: CASSVASVNVNEKLFF.

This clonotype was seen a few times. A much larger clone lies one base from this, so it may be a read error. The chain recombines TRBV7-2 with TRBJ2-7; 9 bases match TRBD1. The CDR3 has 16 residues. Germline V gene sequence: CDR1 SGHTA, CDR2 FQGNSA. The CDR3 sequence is CASSLDTGTGRRERYF. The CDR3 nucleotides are TGTGCCAGCAGCTTAGACACCGGGACAGGGCGGCGCGAGCGGTACTTC.

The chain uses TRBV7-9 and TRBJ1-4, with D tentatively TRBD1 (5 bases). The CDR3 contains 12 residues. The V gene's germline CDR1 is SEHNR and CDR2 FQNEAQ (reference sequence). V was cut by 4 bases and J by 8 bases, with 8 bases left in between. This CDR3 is CASSSGKEKLFF. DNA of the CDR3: TGTGCCAGCAGCTCAGGGAAAGAAAAACTGTTTTTT. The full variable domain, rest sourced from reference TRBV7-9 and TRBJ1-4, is DTGVSQNPRHKITKRGQNVTFRCDPISEHNRLYWYRQTLGQGPEFLTYFQNEAQLEKSRLLSDRFSAERPKGSFSTLEIQRTEQGDSAMYLCASSSGKEKLFFGSGTQLSVL.

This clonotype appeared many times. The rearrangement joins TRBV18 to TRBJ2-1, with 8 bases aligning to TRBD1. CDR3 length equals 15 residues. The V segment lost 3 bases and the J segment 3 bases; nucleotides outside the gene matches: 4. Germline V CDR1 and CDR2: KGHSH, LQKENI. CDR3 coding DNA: TGTGCCAGCTCACCCCAGGGGGCCGACTACAATGAGCAGTTCTTC. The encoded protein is CASSPQGADYNEQFF.

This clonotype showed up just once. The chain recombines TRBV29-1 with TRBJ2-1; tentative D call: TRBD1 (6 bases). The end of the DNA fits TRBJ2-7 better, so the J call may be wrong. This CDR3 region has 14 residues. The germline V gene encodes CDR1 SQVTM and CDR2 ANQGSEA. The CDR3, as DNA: TGCAGCGTCGATACCCAGGGGTCCTACGATGAGCAGTACTTC. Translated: CSVDTQGSYDEQYF.

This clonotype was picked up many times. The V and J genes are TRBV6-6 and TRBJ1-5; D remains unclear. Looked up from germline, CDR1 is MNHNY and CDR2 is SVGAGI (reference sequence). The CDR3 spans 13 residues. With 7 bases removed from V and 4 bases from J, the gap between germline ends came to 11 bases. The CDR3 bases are TGTGCCAGCACTGAGACCGAGAATCAGCCCCAGCATTTT. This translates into CASTETENQPQHF.

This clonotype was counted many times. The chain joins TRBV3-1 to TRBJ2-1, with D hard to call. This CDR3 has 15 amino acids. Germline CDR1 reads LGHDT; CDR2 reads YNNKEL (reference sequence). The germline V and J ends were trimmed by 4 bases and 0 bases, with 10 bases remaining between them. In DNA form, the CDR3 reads TGTGCCAGCAGCCGACCACGGAGCTCCTACAATGAGCAGTTCTTC. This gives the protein CASSRPRSSYNEQFF.

The DNA of the CDR3 is TGCAGTGCTGCTAGGAGCTCCTACAATGAGCAGTTCTTC. Translated: CSAARSSYNEQFF. The V call is TRBV20-1, the J call TRBJ2-1; D is unclear. V lost 5 bases to trimming and J lost 0 bases, with 8 bases between them. CDR3 length: 13 residues. Germline V gene data show CDR1 as DFQATT and CDR2 as SNEGSKA (reference sequence).

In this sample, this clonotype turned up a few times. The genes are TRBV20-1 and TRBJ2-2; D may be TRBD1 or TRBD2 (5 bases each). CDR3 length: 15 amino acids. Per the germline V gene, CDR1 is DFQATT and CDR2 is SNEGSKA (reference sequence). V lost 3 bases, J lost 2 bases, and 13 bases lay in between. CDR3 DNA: TGCAGTGCTAGCCCGGGACCAACCAACACCGGGGAGCTGTTTTTT. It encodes CSASPGPTNTGELFF.

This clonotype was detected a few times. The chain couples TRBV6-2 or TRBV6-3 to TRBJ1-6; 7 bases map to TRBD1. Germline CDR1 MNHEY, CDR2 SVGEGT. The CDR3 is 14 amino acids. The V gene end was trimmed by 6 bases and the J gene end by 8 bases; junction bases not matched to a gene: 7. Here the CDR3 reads CASREDRDHSPLHF. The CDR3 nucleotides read TGTGCCAGCAGAGAAGACAGGGACCATTCACCCCTCCACTTT.

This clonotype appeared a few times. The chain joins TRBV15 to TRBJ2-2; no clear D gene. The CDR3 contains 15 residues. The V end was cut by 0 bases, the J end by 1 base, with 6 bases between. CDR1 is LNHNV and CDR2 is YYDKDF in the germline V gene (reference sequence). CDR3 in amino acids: CATSRDLVNTGELFF. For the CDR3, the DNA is TGTGCCACCAGCAGAGATCTGGTGAACACCGGGGAGCTGTTTTTT.

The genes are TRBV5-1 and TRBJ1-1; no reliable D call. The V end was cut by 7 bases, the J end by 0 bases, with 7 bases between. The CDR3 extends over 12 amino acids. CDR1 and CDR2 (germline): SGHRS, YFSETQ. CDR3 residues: CASRDLNTEAFF. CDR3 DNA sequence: TGCGCCAGCCGGGATCTGAACACTGAAGCTTTCTTT.